This T cell receptor (beta chain) is drawn from a study of CD8 T cells in ankylosing spondylitis. Preparation of TCR beta libraries was done by quantitative 5'-RACE with molecular barcodes. A single record per CDR3 protein comes from TCRdb applying MiXCR to the 5' RACE reads. The table lists roughly 400,000 distinct CDR3 sequences, around 22% of them singletons, with approximately 16% in the top ten. The CDR3 loop spans 13 amino acids. Germline V gene data show CDR1 as GTSNPN and CDR2 as SVGIG (reference sequence). V was cut by 1 base and J by 4 bases, with 7 bases left in between. About this clonotype itself: Antigen: not known.

General study results and limits: Seemingly characteristic of ankylosing spondylitis blood was a TCR beta motif consisting of about 8 highly homologous variants. There were earlier reports of some motif variants in reactive arthritis synovial fluid and blood. Disease-linked clones reportedly concentrated significantly in matched ankylosing spondylitis synovial fluid.

The clonotype comes from a male donor with ankylosing spondylitis. The chain links TRBV30 to TRBJ1-4; D is ambiguous. Material for sequencing was blood, either unsorted or a sorted T cell fraction (not recorded which). CDR3 residues: CAWSGAINEKLFF. In DNA, the CDR3 is TGTGCCTGGAGTGGGGCCATTAATGAAAAACTGTTTTTT.